Below, 24 T cell receptor beta chains from the same sample are listed, as sequenced in a study of CD8 T cells in Susac syndrome. Reverse transcription used roughly 0.5 to 1 ug RNA and random hexamers. TCRdb reanalysed the immunoSEQ multiplex PCR reads using MiXCR and keeps one entry per CDR3 protein. The sample lists about 120,000 distinct CDR3 sequences; 96% were seen once. Specimen: CD4+ T cells from PBMCs. The receptors derive from a human donor with Susac syndrome.

The chain combines TRBV20-1 with TRBJ2-7, with 11 positions matching TRBD2. J was trimmed by 7 bases and V by 4 bases; bases with no gene match: 6. The CDR3 is 13 amino acids. Germline loops: CDR1 DFQATT, CDR2 SNEGSKA (reference sequence). CDR3 protein: CSATPTSGSEQYF. The CDR3 nucleotides read TGCAGTGCTACCCCTACTAGCGGGAGTGAGCAGTACTTC.

The chain has TRBV29-1 and TRBJ2-3; D is possibly TRBD1 (6 bases). V was trimmed by 3 bases and J by 1 base, leaving 14 bases between them. The CDR3 totals 15 residues. Per germline, CDR1 SQVTM and CDR2 ANQGSEA. The CDR3: CSVDAVGAGTDTQYF. CDR3 bases: TGCAGCGTTGACGCCGTGGGGGCGGGCACAGATACGCAGTATTTT.

As DNA, the CDR3 is TGTGCCAGCAGTTTATCGATATCCATTAGGATAGGGGCCAATGAGCAGTTCTTC. It specifies CASSLSISIRIGANEQFF. The rearrangement joins TRBV27 to TRBJ2-1; a weak D match, TRBD1 (5 bases). V lost 0 bases and J 6 bases, leaving 21 bases between the germline ends. CDR1 and CDR2 from the germline V gene are MNHEY and SMNVEV (reference sequence). The CDR3 is 18 residues long.

The rearrangement links TRBV3-1 to TRBJ2-1; a possible D gene is TRBD2 (6 bases). CDR3 length equals 14 residues. V was shortened by 4 bases and J by 7 bases, with 14 bases between the two germline ends. Germline V gives CDR1 LGHDT, CDR2 YNNKEL (reference sequence). CDR3 DNA: TGTGCCAGCAGCCCCGGGAGTAGCGGAAATGAGCAGTTCTTC. Its translation: CASSPGSSGNEQFF.

This rearrangement joins TRBV18 to TRBJ1-1, with D unresolved. CDR3 length: 13 residues. Trimming cost V 3 bases and J 0 bases, with 5 bases left between them. Per the germline V gene, CDR1 is KGHSH and CDR2 is LQKENI. In nucleotides, the CDR3 is TGTGCCAGCTCACCCGGGATGAACACTGAAGCTTTCTTT. Amino acid sequence: CASSPGMNTEAFF.

The V gene is TRBV7-2, the J gene TRBJ2-2; D not resolved. V lost 2 bases and J 6 bases, leaving 10 bases between the germline ends. The CDR3 extends over 14 amino acids. CDR1 is SGHTA, CDR2 FQGNSA, per germline. CDR3 nucleotides: TGTGCCAGCAGCTTACTGGATTACTCCGGGGAGCTGTTTTTT. Its protein is CASSLLDYSGELFF.

The chain is built from TRBV6-1 and TRBJ2-7, with 8 bases identical to TRBD1. The CDR3 loop spans 12 amino acids. In germline, CDR1 is MNHNS, CDR2 SASEGT. Trimming at V came to 10 bases and at J to 7 bases, leaving 9 bases not matched to a gene. In nucleotides, the CDR3 is TGTGCCATCGACAGGACAGGGCGGGAGCAGTACTTC. It translates to CAIDRTGREQYF.

V and J are TRBV20-1 and TRBJ2-7, with D hard to call. Per germline, CDR1 DFQATT and CDR2 SNEGSKA (reference sequence). This CDR3 spans 12 amino acids. V lost 3 bases, J lost 3 bases, and 9 bases lay in between. CDR3 bases: TGCAGTGCTAGCGGTGACAACTACGAGCAGTACTTC. Protein product: CSASGDNYEQYF.

This CDR3 is CASSLAASGRWTDTQYF. CDR3 nucleotides: TGTGCCAGCAGCTTAGCGGCTAGCGGGAGGTGGACAGATACGCAGTATTTT. This rearrangement joins TRBV7-2 to TRBJ2-3; the match to TRBD2 covers 11 bases. The CDR3 length is 17 residues. The V and J ends lost 0 bases and 3 bases, in that order; junction bases with no gene match: 5. CDR1 is SGHTA, CDR2 FQGNSA, per germline.

Comments on this clonotype: Its ends do not fully match the called genes, so a read error is possible. The V and J genes are TRBV30 and TRBJ2-1; TRBD1 might be the D (5 bases). CDR3 length: 15 amino acids. CDR1 is GTSNPN and CDR2 is SVGIG in the germline V gene (reference sequence). CDR3 region: CARSWGKGSYNEQFF. The CDR3 region has the DNA TGTGCCAGGAGCTGGGGCAAAGGCTCCTACAATGAGCAGTTCTTC.

V gene TRBV27 combines with J gene TRBJ2-7; perhaps TRBD2 as D (6 bases). V dropped 5 bases and J dropped 3 bases, with 17 bases sitting between them. Germline V CDR1 and CDR2: MNHEY, SMNVEV (reference sequence). The CDR3 length is 15 residues. The CDR3 nucleotides are TGTGCCAGCAGTAAACCCGGGACTCCATTCTACGAGCAGTACTTC. This sequence encodes CASSKPGTPFYEQYF.

This clonotype came up once. The chain combines TRBV20-1 with TRBJ2-7; 7 bases match TRBD2. V trimming: 3 bases; J trimming: 3 bases; junction bases outside the gene matches: 5. Germline V gene lookup returns CDR1 DFQATT and CDR2 SNEGSKA (reference sequence). This CDR3 has 13 amino acids. The CDR3 DNA sequence: TGCAGTGCTAGGGCTAGCGGAAACTACGAGCAGTACTTC. The encoded protein is CSARASGNYEQYF.

The genes are TRBV15 and TRBJ2-4; D may be TRBD1 or TRBD2 (5 bases each). CDR3 size: 15 residues. The germline V gene encodes CDR1 LNHNV and CDR2 YYDKDF (reference sequence). V lost 5 bases, J lost 2 bases, and 13 bases lay in between. CDR3 sequence (DNA): TGTGCCACCAGCGCCGGTGGGGGATCCAAAAACATTCAGTACTTC. This sequence encodes CATSAGGGSKNIQYF.

The chain recombines TRBV7-2 with TRBJ2-1, with 7 bases aligning to TRBD2. The V segment lost 5 bases and the J segment 0 bases; nucleotides outside the gene matches: 4. Germline values: CDR1 SGHTA, CDR2 FQGNSA. The CDR3 contains 15 residues. The CDR3 is CASSPSGTSYNEQFF. As DNA, the CDR3 is TGTGCCAGCAGCCCGAGCGGGACCTCCTACAATGAGCAGTTCTTC. The full variable domain, completed using reference TRBV7-2 and TRBJ2-1, is GAGVSQSPSNKVTEKGKDVELRCDPISGHTALYWYRQSLGQGLEFLIYFQGNSAPDKSGLPSDRFSAERTGGSVSTLTIQRTQQEDSAVYLCASSPSGTSYNEQFFGPGTRLTVL.

The chain couples TRBV19 to TRBJ2-2; TRBD2 agrees at 9 bases. The germline CDR1 and CDR2 sequences are LNHDA and SQIVND (reference sequence). The ends lost 6 bases at V and 6 bases at J; junction bases unmatched: 17. The CDR3 runs 18 residues. The CDR3 region has the DNA TGTGCCAGTAGCCCCGGCCCCGGGACTAGCAGCCTCGCCGGGGAGCTGTTTTTT. Its protein product is CASSPGPGTSSLAGELFF.

This clonotype has only one observation. The CDR3, as DNA: TGTGCCAGCAGCCCGCAATTCGATGGTGAGCAGTTCTTC. As protein: CASSPQFDGEQFF. This rearrangement joins TRBV9 to TRBJ2-1; no firm D call. The CDR3 contains 13 residues. V lost 4 bases, J lost 9 bases, and 14 bases lay in between. The germline CDR1 and CDR2 sequences are SGDLS and YYNGEE.

The J gene is TRBJ2-7, the V gene TRBV5-1; D remains ambiguous. V lost 0 bases to trimming and J lost 8 bases, with 6 bases between them. CDR3 length: 11 residues. From germline, CDR1 is SGHRS and CDR2 YFSETQ. CDR3 nucleotides: TGCGCCAGCAGCTTGGGACTGCAGCAGTACTTC. Translated: CASSLGLQQYF. Filled out from reference TRBV5-1 and TRBJ2-7, the complete variable domain reads KAGVTQTPRYLIKTRGQQVTLSCSPISGHRSVSWYQQTPGQGLQFLFEYFSETQRNKGNFPGRFSGRQFSNSRSEMNVSTLELGDSALYLCASSLGLQQYFGPGTRLTVT.

The CDR3 reads CASSPPPDRGWADTQYF. The CDR3 DNA sequence: TGTGCCAGCAGCCCCCCACCCGACAGGGGATGGGCAGATACGCAGTATTTT. The chain is built from TRBV9 and TRBJ2-3; TRBD1 agrees at 8 bases. CDR3 length equals 17 residues. Trimming took 4 bases from V and 4 from J; bases not matched to a gene: 14. Per germline, CDR1 SGDLS and CDR2 YYNGEE.

The V call is TRBV2, the J call TRBJ2-1; 7 bases match TRBD1. J lost 7 bases, V lost 10 bases, and 10 bases had no gene match. This CDR3 has 13 residues. Germline-derived CDR1 and CDR2 are SNHLY and FYNNEI. The CDR3 nucleotides are TGTGCCACCCGGACAGGCAGAGATAATGAGCAGTTCTTC. Translated, it gives CATRTGRDNEQFF.

The chain joins TRBV5-1 to TRBJ2-3; 7 bases match TRBD2. This CDR3 is 16 amino acids long. The V gene end was trimmed by 1 base and the J gene end by 3 bases; junction bases not matched to a gene: 8. Germline-derived CDR1 and CDR2 are SGHRS and YFSETQ. The CDR3, as DNA: TGCGCCAGCAGCTTGTCAGCGGGACCGCAAACAGATACGCAGTATTTT. It yields the protein CASSLSAGPQTDTQYF.

This clonotype was recorded once. The chain carries TRBV7-2 and TRBJ2-1, with 7 bases identical to TRBD2. Germline V gives CDR1 SGHTA, CDR2 FQGNSA. The CDR3 consists of 15 residues. The V segment lost 7 bases and the J segment 8 bases; nucleotides outside the gene matches: 14. As DNA, the CDR3 is TGTGCCAGCATTGCGGGGGAGGGCCGTAGGCATGAGCAGTTCTTC. It translates to CASIAGEGRRHEQFF.

V and J are TRBV12-5 and TRBJ2-5; no reliable D call. CDR3 size: 12 residues. Germline-derived CDR1 and CDR2 are LGHNT and FRNRAP. Trimming stripped 1 base from V and 12 bases from J, with 12 bases between. CDR3 region: CASGLAGHGEYF. The CDR3 nucleotides are TGTGCTAGTGGTTTGGCCGGCCATGGGGAGTACTTC.

The V gene is TRBV7-9, the J gene TRBJ2-1; 11 bases agree with TRBD2. V was pared by 3 bases and J by 0 bases, with 10 bases of the junction left unmatched. This CDR3 contains 19 residues. Germline V gives CDR1 SEHNR, CDR2 FQNEAQ (reference sequence). Written as DNA, the CDR3 is TGTGCCAGCAGCTTTAGCGGGAGGGCCTTGATTCTCTCCTACAATGAGCAGTTCTTC. It codes for CASSFSGRALILSYNEQFF.

This clonotype was recorded only once. The CDR3 region is CASSPQQGASYNEQFF. CDR3 in DNA: TGTGCCAGCAGCCCCCAACAGGGGGCGTCCTACAATGAGCAGTTCTTC. The chain employs TRBV7-3 and TRBJ2-1, with 9 nucleotides matching TRBD1. Per the germline V gene, CDR1 is SGHTA and CDR2 is FQGTGA. The trim removed 5 bases at V and 1 base at J, leaving 6 bases unmatched. The CDR3 has 16 amino acids.